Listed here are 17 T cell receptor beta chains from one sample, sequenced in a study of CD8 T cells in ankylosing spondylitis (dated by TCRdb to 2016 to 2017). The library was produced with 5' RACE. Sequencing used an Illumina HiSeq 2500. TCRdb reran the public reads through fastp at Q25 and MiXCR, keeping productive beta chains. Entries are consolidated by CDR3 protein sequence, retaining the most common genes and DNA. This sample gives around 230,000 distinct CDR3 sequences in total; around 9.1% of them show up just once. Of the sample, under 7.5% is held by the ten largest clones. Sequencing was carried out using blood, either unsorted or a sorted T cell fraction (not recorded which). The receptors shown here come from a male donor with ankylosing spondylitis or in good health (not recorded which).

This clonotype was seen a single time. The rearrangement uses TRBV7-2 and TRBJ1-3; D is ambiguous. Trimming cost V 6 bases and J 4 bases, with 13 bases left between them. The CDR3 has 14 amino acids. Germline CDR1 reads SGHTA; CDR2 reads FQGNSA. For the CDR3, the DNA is TGTGCCAGCAGATGGCCCTCTGACGGAAACACCATATATTTT. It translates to CASRWPSDGNTIYF.

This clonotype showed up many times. The CDR3 coding sequence is TGCAGTGCTAGCGGCGACAGACAAGAGACCCAGTACTTC. This encodes CSASGDRQETQYF. V gene TRBV20-1 combines with J gene TRBJ2-5, with D possibly being TRBD1 (5 bases). V was cut by 3 bases and J by 2 bases, with 10 bases left in between. CDR1 and CDR2 (germline): DFQATT, SNEGSKA (reference sequence). The CDR3 contains 13 residues.

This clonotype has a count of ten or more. The chain's CDR3 is CASSYSIGLNTEAFF. The CDR3 DNA reads as TGTGCCAGCAGTTACTCGATTGGGTTGAACACTGAAGCTTTCTTT. The J gene is TRBJ1-1, the V gene TRBV6-5; D is undetermined. The CDR3 contains 15 residues. V gave up 0 bases and J gave up 0 bases, with 8 bases separating them. In germline, CDR1 is MNHEY, CDR2 SVGAGI.

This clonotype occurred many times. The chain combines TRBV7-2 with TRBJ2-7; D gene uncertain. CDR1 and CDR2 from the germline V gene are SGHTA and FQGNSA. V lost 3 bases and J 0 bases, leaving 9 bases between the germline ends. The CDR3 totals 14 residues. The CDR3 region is CASSLTESSYEQYF. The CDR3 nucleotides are TGTGCCAGCAGCTTGACGGAATCCTCCTACGAGCAGTACTTC. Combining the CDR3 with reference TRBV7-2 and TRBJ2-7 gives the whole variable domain GAGVSQSPSNKVTEKGKDVELRCDPISGHTALYWYRQSLGQGLEFLIYFQGNSAPDKSGLPSDRFSAERTGGSVSTLTIQRTQQEDSAVYLCASSLTESSYEQYFGPGTRLTVT.

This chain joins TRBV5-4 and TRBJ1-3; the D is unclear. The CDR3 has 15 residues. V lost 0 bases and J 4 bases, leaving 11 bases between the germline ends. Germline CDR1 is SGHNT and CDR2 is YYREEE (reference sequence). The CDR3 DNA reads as TGTGCCAGCAGCTTGGATTTGGCTTCGGGAAACACCATATATTTT. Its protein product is CASSLDLASGNTIYF.

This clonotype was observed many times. CDR3 region: CASSPPPRPGSQGMNTEAFF. CDR3 DNA: TGTGCCAGCAGTCCACCCCCCCGTCCTGGGTCCCAGGGGATGAACACTGAAGCTTTCTTT. V and J are TRBV12-3 or TRBV12-4 and TRBJ1-1; a weak D match, TRBD1 (6 bases). V was cut by 5 bases and J by 0 bases, with 28 bases left in between. The CDR3 length is 20 residues.

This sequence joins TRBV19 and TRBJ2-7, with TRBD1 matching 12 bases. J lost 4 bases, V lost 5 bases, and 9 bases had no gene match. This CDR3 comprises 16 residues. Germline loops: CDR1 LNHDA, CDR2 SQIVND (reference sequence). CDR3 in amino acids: CASSSQWDRGQYEQYF. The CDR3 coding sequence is TGTGCCAGTAGTTCACAATGGGACAGGGGGCAATACGAGCAGTACTTC. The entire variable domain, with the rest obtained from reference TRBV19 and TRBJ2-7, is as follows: DGGITQSPKYLFRKEGQNVTLSCEQNLNHDAMYWYRQDPGQGLRLIYYSQIVNDFQKGDIAEGYSVSREKKESFPLTVTSAQKNPTAFYLCASSSQWDRGQYEQYFGPGTRLTVT.

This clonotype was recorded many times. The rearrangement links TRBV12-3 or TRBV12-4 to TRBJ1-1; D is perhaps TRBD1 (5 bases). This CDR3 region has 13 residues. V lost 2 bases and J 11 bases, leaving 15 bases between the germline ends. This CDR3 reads CASSLRGGSGAFF. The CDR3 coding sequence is TGTGCCAGCAGTTTACGGGGGGGTAGTGGGGCTTTCTTT.

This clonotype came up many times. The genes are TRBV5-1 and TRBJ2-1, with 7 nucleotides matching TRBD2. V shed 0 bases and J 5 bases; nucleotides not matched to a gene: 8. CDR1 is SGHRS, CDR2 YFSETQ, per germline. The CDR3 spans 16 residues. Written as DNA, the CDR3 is TGCGCCAGCAGCTTGGCCCCCGGGACTACCAACAATGAGCAGTTCTTC. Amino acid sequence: CASSLAPGTTNNEQFF.

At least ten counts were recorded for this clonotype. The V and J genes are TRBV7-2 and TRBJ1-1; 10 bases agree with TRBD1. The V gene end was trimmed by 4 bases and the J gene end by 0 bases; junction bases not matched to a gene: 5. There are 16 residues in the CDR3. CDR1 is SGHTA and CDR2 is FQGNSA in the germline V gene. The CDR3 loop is CASSSGQGWMNTEAFF. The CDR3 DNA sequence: TGTGCCAGCAGCTCGGGACAGGGGTGGATGAACACTGAAGCTTTCTTT.

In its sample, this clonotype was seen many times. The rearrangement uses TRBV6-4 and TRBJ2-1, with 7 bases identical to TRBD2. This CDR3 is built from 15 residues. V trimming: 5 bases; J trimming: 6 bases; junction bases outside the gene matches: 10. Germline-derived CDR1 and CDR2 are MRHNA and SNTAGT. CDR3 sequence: CASSSNPWGGNEQFF. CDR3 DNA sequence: TGTGCCAGCAGTTCTAACCCCTGGGGGGGCAATGAGCAGTTCTTC.

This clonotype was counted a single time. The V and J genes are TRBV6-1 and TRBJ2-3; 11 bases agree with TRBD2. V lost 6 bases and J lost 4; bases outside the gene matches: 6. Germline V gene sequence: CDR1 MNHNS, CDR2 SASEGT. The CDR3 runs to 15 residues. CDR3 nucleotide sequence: TGTGCCAGCAGACTAGCGGGGGCGGTGGCAGATACGCAGTATTTT. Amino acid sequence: CASRLAGAVADTQYF.

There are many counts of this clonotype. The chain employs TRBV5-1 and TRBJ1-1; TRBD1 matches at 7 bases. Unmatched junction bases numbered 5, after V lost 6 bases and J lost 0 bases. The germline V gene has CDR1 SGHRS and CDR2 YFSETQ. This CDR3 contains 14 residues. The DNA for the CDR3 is TGCGCCAGCAAAGCAGGGGGGGTGAACACTGAAGCTTTCTTT. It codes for CASKAGGVNTEAFF.

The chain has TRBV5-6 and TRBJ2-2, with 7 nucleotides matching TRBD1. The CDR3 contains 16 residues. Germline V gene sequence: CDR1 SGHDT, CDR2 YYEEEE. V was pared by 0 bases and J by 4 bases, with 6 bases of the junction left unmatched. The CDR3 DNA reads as TGTGCCAGCAGCTTGGCAGGGGGTAGGAGCACCGGGGAGCTGTTTTTT. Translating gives CASSLAGGRSTGELFF.

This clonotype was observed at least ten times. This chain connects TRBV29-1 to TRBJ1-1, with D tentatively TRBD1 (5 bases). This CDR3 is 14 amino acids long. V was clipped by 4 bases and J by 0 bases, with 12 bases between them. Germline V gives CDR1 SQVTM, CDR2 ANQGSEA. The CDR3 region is CSVVAGALNTEAFF. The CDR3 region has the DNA TGCAGCGTTGTAGCCGGGGCCTTGAACACTGAAGCTTTCTTT.

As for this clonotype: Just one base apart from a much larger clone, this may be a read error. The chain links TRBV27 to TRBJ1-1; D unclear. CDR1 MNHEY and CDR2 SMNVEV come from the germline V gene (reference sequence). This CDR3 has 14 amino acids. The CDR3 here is CANSLRPLNTEAFF. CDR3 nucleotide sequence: TGTGCCAACAGTTTACGCCCACTGAACACTGAAGCTTTCTTT.

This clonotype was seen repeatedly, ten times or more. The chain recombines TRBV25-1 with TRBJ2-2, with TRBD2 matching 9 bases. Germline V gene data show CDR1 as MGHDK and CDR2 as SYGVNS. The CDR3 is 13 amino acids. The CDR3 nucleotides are TGTGGATGCGGACTAGCGAGCACCGGGGAGCTGTTTTTT. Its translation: CGCGLASTGELFF.